A single sample gave rise to the 27 T cell receptor beta chains below, sequenced in a study of naive and memory T cell subsets. The beta constant-region primer was an equimolar mix of two oligonucleotides covering TRBC1 and TRBC2. Nested alpha and beta constant-region primers with the SP2 primer drove four PCR rounds on ligated cDNA. Each CDR3 protein gets one entry after TCRdb re-called the UMI-ligation and nested PCR reads with MiXCR. In the table there are about 120,000 distinct CDR3 sequences, around 35% of which are singletons. Source material: central memory CD4+ T cells from blood. The receptors stem from a human donor in good health.

This clonotype was detected ten times or more. The V and J genes are TRBV2 and TRBJ2-3; 14 positions agree with TRBD2. The germline V gene has CDR1 SNHLY and CDR2 FYNNEI. The CDR3 extends over 18 amino acids. V was pared by 4 bases and J by 1 base, with 7 bases of the junction left unmatched. CDR3 amino acids: CASSVPGLAGAGTDTQYF. The CDR3 DNA reads TGTGCCAGCAGTGTACCGGGACTAGCGGGAGCGGGCACAGATACGCAGTATTTT.

This rearrangement joins TRBV5-4 to TRBJ2-3; D unresolved. V was shortened by 4 bases and J by 4 bases, with 16 bases between the two germline ends. CDR3 length: 15 residues. Germline V gene sequence: CDR1 SGHNT, CDR2 YYREEE (reference sequence). The CDR3 DNA is TGTGCCAGCAGCCCGCTAACCCACCCCTCAGATACGCAGTATTTT. Its translation is CASSPLTHPSDTQYF.

V is TRBV30 and J is TRBJ2-3; a weak D match, TRBD2 (5 bases). V lost 7 bases and J 8 bases, leaving 16 bases between the germline ends. The CDR3 has 12 residues. CDR1 and CDR2 (germline): GTSNPN, SVGIG (reference sequence). The CDR3 loop reads CAYRRDSGTQYF. The CDR3 DNA is TGTGCCTACCGCCGGGATTCGGGTACGCAGTATTTT.

The CDR3 bases are TGTGCCAGCAGCGCGGTCGGTACCGCAGATACGCAGTATTTT. Translated, it gives CASSAVGTADTQYF. The chain recombines TRBV9 with TRBJ2-3; D call uncertain. The ends were cut back, 3 bases at V and 4 bases at J, with 12 bases in the middle. This CDR3 comprises 14 residues. Germline CDR1 reads SGDLS; CDR2 reads YYNGEE.

This sequence joins TRBV6-5 and TRBJ2-5; D is perhaps TRBD1 or TRBD2 (5 bases each). The CDR3 has 15 amino acids. The V gene's germline CDR1 is MNHEY and CDR2 SVGAGI. Trimming took off 6 bases at V and 5 bases at J, with 19 bases between the two ends. The CDR3 loop reads CASSWGFNRGETQYF. CDR3 in DNA: TGTGCCAGCAGCTGGGGGTTTAATCGTGGGGAGACCCAGTACTTC.

The V and J genes are TRBV9 and TRBJ2-3, with D possibly matching TRBD2 (5 bases). There are 17 residues in the CDR3. The germline V and J ends were trimmed by 0 bases and 2 bases, with 16 bases remaining between them. Germline CDR1 and CDR2: SGDLS and YYNGEE. CDR3 in DNA: TGTGCCAGCAGCGTAGGCCCCGGACTTTCTTTCACAGATACGCAGTATTTT. Its protein product is CASSVGPGLSFTDTQYF. The full variable domain, rest sourced from reference TRBV9 and TRBJ2-3, is DSGVTQTPKHLITATGQRVTLRCSPRSGDLSVYWYQQSLDQGLQFLIQYYNGEERAKGNILERFSAQQFPDLHSELNLSSLELGDSALYFCASSVGPGLSFTDTQYFGPGTRLTVL.

V and J are TRBV7-2 and TRBJ2-3; D unclear. The CDR3 has 15 amino acids. The V gene's germline CDR1 is SGHTA and CDR2 FQGNSA. The V end was cut by 2 bases, the J end by 3 bases, with 12 bases between. The CDR3 is CASSLSVAGTDTQYF. The CDR3 DNA sequence: TGTGCCAGCAGCTTATCCGTAGCTGGAACAGATACGCAGTATTTT.

This clonotype occurred a few times. This rearrangement joins TRBV20-1 to TRBJ2-3; D is unresolved. The CDR3 is 15 amino acids. V was shortened by 3 bases and J by 0 bases, with 13 bases between the two germline ends. Per germline, CDR1 DFQATT and CDR2 SNEGSKA (reference sequence). CDR3 in DNA: TGCAGTGCTAGGTACCCAATTTCTAGCACAGATACGCAGTATTTT. Protein: CSARYPISSTDTQYF.

The rearrangement uses TRBV5-1 and TRBJ2-3; a possible D gene is TRBD1 (5 bases). V lost 3 bases to trimming and J lost 4 bases, with 12 bases between them. Germline CDR1 and CDR2: SGHRS and YFSETQ. The CDR3 sequence is 14 residues long. The CDR3 nucleotides read TGCGCCAGCAGCTCAGATACAGGCGCAGATACGCAGTATTTT. It encodes CASSSDTGADTQYF.

This clonotype was observed a few times. V is TRBV29-1 and J is TRBJ2-5; 10 positions match TRBD2. After removal of 3 bases from V and 5 bases from J, the junction contained 12 bases not matched to a gene. The germline CDR1 and CDR2 sequences are SQVTM and ANQGSEA. This CDR3 has 16 amino acids. The CDR3 here is CSVDEIAGGRGETQYF. The CDR3 nucleotides read TGCAGCGTTGATGAGATAGCGGGAGGTCGAGGGGAGACCCAGTACTTC.

V usage is TRBV5-4 and J usage is TRBJ2-3, with 7 positions matching TRBD2. J gave up 4 bases and V 0 bases, and 5 bases lay outside the gene matches. CDR3 length: 15 residues. CDR1 SGHNT and CDR2 YYREEE come from the germline V gene (reference sequence). The DNA of the CDR3 is TGTGCCAGCAGCTTGGGTGGGAGGGCGGCAGATACGCAGTATTTT. Translated: CASSLGGRAADTQYF.

This rearrangement joins TRBV9 to TRBJ2-1; D perhaps matches TRBD2 (6 bases). CDR1 and CDR2 (germline): SGDLS, YYNGEE. The CDR3 extends over 16 amino acids. Trimming left V 0 bases short and J 5 bases short, with 15 bases between. CDR3 in amino acids: CASSVGGLRGNNEQFF. The CDR3 DNA reads as TGTGCCAGCAGCGTAGGTGGGCTCCGGGGGAACAATGAGCAGTTCTTC. The variable domain in full, with the rest retrieved from reference TRBV9 and TRBJ2-1, is DSGVTQTPKHLITATGQRVTLRCSPRSGDLSVYWYQQSLDQGLQFLIQYYNGEERAKGNILERFSAQQFPDLHSELNLSSLELGDSALYFCASSVGGLRGNNEQFFGPGTRLTVL.

This clonotype was found a few times. The chain joins TRBV5-1 to TRBJ2-7, with 9 nucleotides matching TRBD1. The germline gives CDR1 SGHRS, CDR2 YFSETQ. The CDR3 runs to 16 residues. V was clipped by 6 bases and J by 0 bases; unmatched bases: 10. The CDR3: CASTRTGTGNSYEQYF. The DNA of the CDR3 is TGCGCCAGCACCAGAACCGGGACAGGGAACTCCTACGAGCAGTACTTC.

This clonotype has at least ten counts. The rearrangement links TRBV29-1 to TRBJ2-1; a weak D match, TRBD1 (6 bases). This CDR3 has 17 residues. CDR1 and CDR2 from the germline V gene are SQVTM and ANQGSEA. The V end was cut by 4 bases, the J end by 0 bases, with 19 bases between. CDR3 nucleotide sequence: TGCAGCGTTGGGAACAGGGTCGTTTATAGCTCCTACAATGAGCAGTTCTTC. This sequence encodes CSVGNRVVYSSYNEQFF.

This clonotype showed up many times. The chain employs TRBV12-3 or TRBV12-4 and TRBJ2-1; D not certain. Trimming cost V 3 bases and J 4 bases, with 1 base left between them. This CDR3 region has 11 residues. CDR3 sequence (DNA): TGTGCCAGCAGTTTTTACAATGAGCAGTTCTTC. This translates into CASSFYNEQFF.

A few counts support this clonotype. The rearrangement uses TRBV14 and TRBJ2-7; 7 bases fit TRBD1. The V segment lost 3 bases and the J segment 4 bases; nucleotides outside the gene matches: 0. Germline V gives CDR1 SGHDN, CDR2 FVKESK. This CDR3 is 12 amino acids long. This chain's CDR3 is CASSHRGYEQYF. As DNA, the CDR3 is TGTGCCAGCAGCCACAGGGGGTACGAGCAGTACTTC.

The chain employs TRBV7-8 and TRBJ1-1; D ambiguous. Germline V lookup: CDR1 SGHVS, CDR2 FQNEAQ. Trimming removed 6 bases at V and 1 base at J, with 18 bases between. CDR3 length: 16 amino acids. The CDR3 spells CASSQTGGIWNTEAFF. Written as DNA, the CDR3 is TGTGCCAGCAGTCAAACGGGCGGCATCTGGAACACTGAAGCTTTCTTT.

About this clonotype itself: A much larger clone differs from this one at a single base, so this may be a read error. The chain carries TRBV20-1 and TRBJ2-7; 7 positions agree with TRBD1. Germline V gives CDR1 DFQATT, CDR2 SNEGSKA (reference sequence). The CDR3 contains 14 residues. V was clipped by 6 bases and J by 5 bases; unmatched bases: 13. DNA for the CDR3: TGCAGTGCGAAAAAAAGACAGGGAACCCACGAGCAGTACTTC. Protein: CSAKKRQGTHEQYF.

The chain uses TRBV3-1 and TRBJ1-1, with no clear D. Germline loops: CDR1 LGHDT, CDR2 YNNKEL (reference sequence). Trimming took 1 base from V and 4 from J, leaving 10 bases between them. The CDR3 spans 14 residues. The CDR3 DNA is TGTGCCAGCAGCCAAGGGCGTTGGGCCACTGAAGCTTTCTTT. This translates into CASSQGRWATEAFF.

V and J are TRBV28 and TRBJ2-6; D is possibly TRBD1 (5 bases). The V and J ends lost 6 bases and 2 bases respectively, with 11 bases between them. The CDR3 length is 15 residues. Germline CDR1 and CDR2: MDHEN and SYDVKM. CDR3 region: CASSYPRAGANVLTF. CDR3 DNA: TGTGCCAGCAGCTACCCCAGGGCTGGGGCCAACGTCCTGACTTTC. The full variable domain, rest sourced from reference TRBV28 and TRBJ2-6, is DVKVTQSSRYLVKRTGEKVFLECVQDMDHENMFWYRQDPGLGLRLIYFSYDVKMKEKGDIPEGYSVSREKKERFSLILESASTNQTSMYLCASSYPRAGANVLTFGAGSRLTVL.

By proportion, this clonotype is medium-sized (0.01 to 0.1%). This sequence joins TRBV7-2 and TRBJ2-3, with D uncertain. The CDR3 has 12 amino acids. The ends were cut back, 2 bases at V and 4 bases at J, with 4 bases in the middle. Germline loops: CDR1 SGHTA, CDR2 FQGNSA. CDR3 loop: CASSLYSDTQYF. The CDR3, as DNA: TGTGCCAGCAGCTTATACTCAGATACGCAGTATTTT.

This chain links TRBV6-5 with TRBJ1-5; TRBD1 matches at 10 bases. CDR3 length: 14 amino acids. Germline CDR1 reads MNHEY; CDR2 reads SVGAGI. The J segment lost 6 bases and the V segment lost 5 bases, leaving 4 bases of the junction unmatched. CDR3: CASSRQGAFQPQHF. The DNA for the CDR3 is TGTGCCAGCAGTCGACAGGGGGCTTTTCAGCCCCAGCATTTT.

This chain connects TRBV18 to TRBJ1-5; D call uncertain. The CDR3 consists of 17 residues. V was shortened by 4 bases and J by 1 base, with 17 bases between the two germline ends. CDR1 and CDR2 (germline): KGHSH, LQKENI. CDR3 coding DNA: TGTGCCAGCTCACGAAGTCGAAACTTTGACAGCAATCAGCCCCAGCATTTT. Residues: CASSRSRNFDSNQPQHF.

The rearrangement links TRBV7-9 to TRBJ2-6; D uncertain. Per germline, CDR1 SEHNR and CDR2 FQNEAQ (reference sequence). This CDR3 has 19 amino acids. V shed 3 bases and J shed 0 bases, with 18 bases lying between them. The CDR3 nucleotides are TGTGCCAGCAGCTTGGGGTATCAACAGACCCGCTCTGGGGCCAACGTCCTGACTTTC. Translating gives CASSLGYQQTRSGANVLTF.

V gene TRBV18 combines with J gene TRBJ2-5; 10 bases map to TRBD2. CDR1 and CDR2 from the germline V gene are KGHSH and LQKENI. The CDR3 covers 17 residues. V trimming: 3 bases; J trimming: 2 bases; junction bases outside the gene matches: 9. The CDR3 bases are TGTGCCAGCTCACCCCGGACTAGCGGCGGAGGTCAAGAGACCCAGTACTTC. This gives the protein CASSPRTSGGGQETQYF.

The chain joins TRBV19 to TRBJ2-2; a weak D match, TRBD1 (6 bases). Germline lookup yields CDR1 LNHDA and CDR2 SQIVND (reference sequence). The CDR3 length is 14 residues. V gave up 10 bases and J gave up 4 bases, with 16 bases separating them. In DNA form, the CDR3 reads TGTGCCACATCTTCAGGGGTCCCCACCGGGGAGCTGTTTTTT. Its protein is CATSSGVPTGELFF. Combining the CDR3 with reference TRBV19 and TRBJ2-2 gives the whole variable domain DGGITQSPKYLFRKEGQNVTLSCEQNLNHDAMYWYRQDPGQGLRLIYYSQIVNDFQKGDIAEGYSVSREKKESFPLTVTSAQKNPTAFYLCATSSGVPTGELFFGEGSRLTVL.

This chain joins TRBV2 and TRBJ2-7, with D tentatively TRBD1 or TRBD2 (5 bases each). Trimming cost V 5 bases and J 0 bases, with 8 bases left between them. CDR1 is SNHLY and CDR2 is FYNNEI in the germline V gene. The CDR3 has 13 amino acids. CDR3 DNA: TGTGCCAGCAGTCGGGACGGCTCCTACGAGCAGTACTTC. Protein sequence: CASSRDGSYEQYF.